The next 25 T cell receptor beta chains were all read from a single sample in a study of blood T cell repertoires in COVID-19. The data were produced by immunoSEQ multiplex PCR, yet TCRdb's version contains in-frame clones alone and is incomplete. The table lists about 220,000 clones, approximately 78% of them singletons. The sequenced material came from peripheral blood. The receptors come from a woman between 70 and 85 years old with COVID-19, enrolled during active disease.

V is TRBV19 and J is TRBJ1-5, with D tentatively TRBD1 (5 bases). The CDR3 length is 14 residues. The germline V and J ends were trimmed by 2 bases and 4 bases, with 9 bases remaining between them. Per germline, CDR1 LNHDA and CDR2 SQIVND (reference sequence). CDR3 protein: CASSIRGGNQPQHF. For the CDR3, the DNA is TGTGCCAGTAGTATACGGGGGGGGAATCAGCCCCAGCATTTT.

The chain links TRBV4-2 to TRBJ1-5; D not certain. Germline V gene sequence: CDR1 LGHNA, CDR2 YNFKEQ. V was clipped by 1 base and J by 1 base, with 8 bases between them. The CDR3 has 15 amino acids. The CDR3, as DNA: TGTGCCAGCAGCCAAGGAGTCCGGAGCAATCAGCCCCAGCATTTT. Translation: CASSQGVRSNQPQHF.

CDR3 region: CASNELGSGSGANVLTF. CDR3 DNA: TGTGCCAGCAACGAACTGGGAAGCGGATCTGGGGCCAACGTCCTGACTTTC. The chain combines TRBV7-9 with TRBJ2-6; maybe TRBD2 (5 bases). This CDR3 region has 17 residues. Germline V lookup: CDR1 SEHNR, CDR2 FQNEAQ (reference sequence). V was cut by 7 bases and J by 1 base, with 17 bases left in between.

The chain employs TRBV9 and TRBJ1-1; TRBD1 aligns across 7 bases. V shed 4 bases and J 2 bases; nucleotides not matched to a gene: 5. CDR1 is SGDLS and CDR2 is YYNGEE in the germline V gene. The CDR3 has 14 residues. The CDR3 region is CASSTGQTNTEAFF. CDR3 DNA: TGTGCCAGCAGCACGGGACAGACAAACACTGAAGCTTTCTTT.

CDR3 sequence (DNA): TGTGCCAGCAGCTCACCAGCGGGGAAATCTAACTATGGCTACACCTTC. Protein: CASSSPAGKSNYGYTF. The gene calls are TRBV5-4 and TRBJ1-2; no firm D call. The CDR3 has 16 residues. Germline V lookup: CDR1 SGHNT, CDR2 YYREEE (reference sequence). Trimming took off 3 bases at V and 0 bases at J, with 15 bases between the two ends.

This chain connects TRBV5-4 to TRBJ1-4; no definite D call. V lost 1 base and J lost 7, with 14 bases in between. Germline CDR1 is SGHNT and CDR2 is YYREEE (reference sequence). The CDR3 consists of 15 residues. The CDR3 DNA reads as TGTGCCAGCAGCTTGAAAAGGAGGGATGGTGAAAAACTGTTTTTT. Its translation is CASSLKRRDGEKLFF.

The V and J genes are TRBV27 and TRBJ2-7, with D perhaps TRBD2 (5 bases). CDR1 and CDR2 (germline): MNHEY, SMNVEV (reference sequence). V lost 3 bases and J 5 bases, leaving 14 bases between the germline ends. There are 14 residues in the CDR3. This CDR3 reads CASSLRGSTNEQYF. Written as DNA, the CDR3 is TGTGCCAGCAGTTTGCGCGGGTCAACGAACGAGCAGTACTTC.

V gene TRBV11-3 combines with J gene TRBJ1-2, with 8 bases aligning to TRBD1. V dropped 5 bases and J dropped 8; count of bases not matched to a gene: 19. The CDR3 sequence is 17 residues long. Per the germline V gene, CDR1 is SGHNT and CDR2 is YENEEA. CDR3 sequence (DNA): TGTGCCAGCAGCCATACCGGGACAGGTGGGAAACAGATGGGCTACACCTTC. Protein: CASSHTGTGGKQMGYTF.

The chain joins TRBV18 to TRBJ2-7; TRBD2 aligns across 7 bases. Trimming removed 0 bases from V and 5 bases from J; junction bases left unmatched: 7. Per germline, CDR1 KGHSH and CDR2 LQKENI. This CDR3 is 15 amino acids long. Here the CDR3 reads CASSPPGGSMNEQYF. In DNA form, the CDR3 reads TGTGCCAGCTCACCACCGGGCGGGAGTATGAACGAGCAGTACTTC. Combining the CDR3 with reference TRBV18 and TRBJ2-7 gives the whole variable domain NAGVMQNPRHLVRRRGQEARLRCSPMKGHSHVYWYRQLPEEGLKFMVYLQKENIIDESGMPKERFSAEFPKEGPSILRIQQVVRGDSAAYFCASSPPGGSMNEQYFGPGTRLTVT.

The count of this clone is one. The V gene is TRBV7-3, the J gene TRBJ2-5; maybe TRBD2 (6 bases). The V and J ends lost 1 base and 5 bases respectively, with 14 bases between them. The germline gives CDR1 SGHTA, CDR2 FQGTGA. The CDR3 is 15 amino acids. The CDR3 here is CASSLMRDGTETQYF. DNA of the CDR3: TGTGCCAGCAGCTTAATGCGGGATGGAACTGAGACCCAGTACTTC.

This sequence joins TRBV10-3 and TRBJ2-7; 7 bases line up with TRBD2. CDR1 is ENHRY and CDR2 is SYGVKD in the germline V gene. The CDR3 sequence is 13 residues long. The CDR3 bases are TGTGCGCACGCCGAGCGGGAAGGACGCGAGCAGTACTTC. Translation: CAHAEREGREQYF.

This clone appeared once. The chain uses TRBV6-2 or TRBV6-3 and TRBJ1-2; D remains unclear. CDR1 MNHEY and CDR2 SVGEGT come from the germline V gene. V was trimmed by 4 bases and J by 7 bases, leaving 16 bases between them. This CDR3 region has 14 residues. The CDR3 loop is CASSSNILVSGYTF. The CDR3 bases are TGTGCCAGCAGTTCCAATATTCTGGTTAGTGGCTACACCTTC.

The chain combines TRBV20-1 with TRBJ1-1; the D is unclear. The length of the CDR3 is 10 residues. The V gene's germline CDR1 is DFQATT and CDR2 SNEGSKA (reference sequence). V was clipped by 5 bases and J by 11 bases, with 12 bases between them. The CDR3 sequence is CSALAPLAFF. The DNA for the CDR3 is TGCAGTGCTCTAGCCCCCCTTGCTTTCTTT.

CDR3 sequence (DNA): TGTGCCAGCAGCTTTGTGGGACAGCGAGAAAGGACCTTC. Translated, it gives CASSFVGQRERTF. V gene TRBV5-4 combines with J gene TRBJ1-2; 7 bases line up with TRBD1. In germline, CDR1 is SGHNT, CDR2 YYREEE (reference sequence). V gave up 2 bases and J gave up 14 bases; unmatched junction bases: 12. The CDR3 runs 13 residues.

The chain's CDR3 is CASSQYGVSNQPQHF. The CDR3 coding sequence is TGTGCCAGCAGCCAGTACGGAGTTAGCAATCAGCCCCAGCATTTT. The chain uses TRBV5-6 and TRBJ1-5; D ambiguous. The CDR3 runs 15 residues. Between the trimmed V and J ends, which lost 4 bases and 0 bases, there was a span of 11 bases. CDR1 and CDR2 (germline): SGHDT, YYEEEE.

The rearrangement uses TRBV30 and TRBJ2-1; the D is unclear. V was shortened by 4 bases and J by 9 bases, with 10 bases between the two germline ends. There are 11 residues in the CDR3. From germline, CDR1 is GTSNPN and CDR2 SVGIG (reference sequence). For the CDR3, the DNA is TGTGCCTGGATGCGTTCCGGTGAGCAGTTCTTC. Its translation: CAWMRSGEQFF.

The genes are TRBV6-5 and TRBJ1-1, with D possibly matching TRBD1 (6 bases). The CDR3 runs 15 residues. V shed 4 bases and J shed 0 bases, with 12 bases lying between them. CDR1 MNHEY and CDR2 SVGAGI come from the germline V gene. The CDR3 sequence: CASSSQQGVNTEAFF. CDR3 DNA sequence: TGTGCCAGCAGTTCCCAACAGGGAGTGAACACTGAAGCTTTCTTT.

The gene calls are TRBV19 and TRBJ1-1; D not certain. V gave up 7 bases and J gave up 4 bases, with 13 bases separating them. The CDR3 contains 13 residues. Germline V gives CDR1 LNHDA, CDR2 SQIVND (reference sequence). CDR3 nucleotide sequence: TGTGCCAGTAAACTAACGGGGAGCACTGAAGCTTTCTTT. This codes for CASKLTGSTEAFF.

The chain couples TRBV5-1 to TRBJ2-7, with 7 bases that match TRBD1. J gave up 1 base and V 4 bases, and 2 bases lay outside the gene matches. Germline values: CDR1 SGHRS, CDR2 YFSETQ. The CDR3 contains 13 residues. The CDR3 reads CASSMDRSYEQYF. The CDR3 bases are TGCGCCAGCAGCATGGACAGGTCCTACGAGCAGTACTTC. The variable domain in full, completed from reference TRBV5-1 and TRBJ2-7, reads KAGVTQTPRYLIKTRGQQVTLSCSPISGHRSVSWYQQTPGQGLQFLFEYFSETQRNKGNFPGRFSGRQFSNSRSEMNVSTLELGDSALYLCASSMDRSYEQYFGPGTRLTVT.

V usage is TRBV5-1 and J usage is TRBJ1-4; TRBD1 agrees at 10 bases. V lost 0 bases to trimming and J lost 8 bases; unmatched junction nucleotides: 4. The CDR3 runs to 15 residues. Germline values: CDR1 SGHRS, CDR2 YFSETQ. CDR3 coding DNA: TGCGCCAGCAGCTTGGATGGGGACAGGGGAGAAAAACTGTTTTTT. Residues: CASSLDGDRGEKLFF. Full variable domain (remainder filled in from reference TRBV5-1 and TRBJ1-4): KAGVTQTPRYLIKTRGQQVTLSCSPISGHRSVSWYQQTPGQGLQFLFEYFSETQRNKGNFPGRFSGRQFSNSRSEMNVSTLELGDSALYLCASSLDGDRGEKLFFGSGTQLSVL.

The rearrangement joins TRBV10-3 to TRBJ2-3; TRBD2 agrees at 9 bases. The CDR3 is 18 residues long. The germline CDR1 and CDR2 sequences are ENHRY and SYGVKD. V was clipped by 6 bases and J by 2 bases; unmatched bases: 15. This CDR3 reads CAISLTSTSGGDTDTQYF. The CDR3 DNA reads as TGTGCCATCAGCCTCACGTCGACTAGCGGAGGGGACACAGATACGCAGTATTTT.

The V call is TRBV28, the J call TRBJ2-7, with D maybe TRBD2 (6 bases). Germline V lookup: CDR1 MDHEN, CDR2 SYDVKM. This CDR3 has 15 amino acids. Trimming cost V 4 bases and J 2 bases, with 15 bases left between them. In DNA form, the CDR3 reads TGTGCCAGCAGTTCCCCCGGAGGGGAGACCTACGAGCAGTACTTC. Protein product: CASSSPGGETYEQYF.

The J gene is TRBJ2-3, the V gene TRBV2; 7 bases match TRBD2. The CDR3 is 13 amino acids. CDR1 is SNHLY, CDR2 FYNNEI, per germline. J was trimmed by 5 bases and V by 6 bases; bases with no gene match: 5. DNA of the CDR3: TGTGCCAGCAGCGGGGGGTCCGAAGATACGCAGTATTTT. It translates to CASSGGSEDTQYF.

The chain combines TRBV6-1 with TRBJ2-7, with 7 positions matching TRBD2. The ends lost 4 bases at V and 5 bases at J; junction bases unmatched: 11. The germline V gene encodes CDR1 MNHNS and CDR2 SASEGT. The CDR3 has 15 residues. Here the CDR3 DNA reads TGTGCCAGCAGTGCCCTCGGGGCGGGAGCTGACGAGCAGTACTTC. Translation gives CASSALGAGADEQYF.

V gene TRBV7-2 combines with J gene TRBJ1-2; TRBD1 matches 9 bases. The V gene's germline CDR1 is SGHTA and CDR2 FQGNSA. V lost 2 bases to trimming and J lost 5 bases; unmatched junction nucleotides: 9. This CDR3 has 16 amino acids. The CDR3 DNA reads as TGTGCCAGCAGCTTATTTCCGGGACAGGGTACTTATGGCTACACCTTC. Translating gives CASSLFPGQGTYGYTF.